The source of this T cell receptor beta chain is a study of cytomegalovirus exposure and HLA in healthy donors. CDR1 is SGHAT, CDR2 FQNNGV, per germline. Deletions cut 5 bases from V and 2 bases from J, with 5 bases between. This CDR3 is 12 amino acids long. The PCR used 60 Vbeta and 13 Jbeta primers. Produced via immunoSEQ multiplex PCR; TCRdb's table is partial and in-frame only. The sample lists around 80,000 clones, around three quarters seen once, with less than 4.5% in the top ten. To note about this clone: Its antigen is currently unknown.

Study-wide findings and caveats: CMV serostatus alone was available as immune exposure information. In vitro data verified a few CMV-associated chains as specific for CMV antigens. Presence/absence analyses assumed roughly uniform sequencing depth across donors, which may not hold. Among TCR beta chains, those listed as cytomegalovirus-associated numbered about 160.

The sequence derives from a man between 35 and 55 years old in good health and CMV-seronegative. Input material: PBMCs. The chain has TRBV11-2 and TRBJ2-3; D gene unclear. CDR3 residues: CASSRDTDTQYF. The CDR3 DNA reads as TGTGCCAGCAGCCGCGACACAGATACGCAGTATTTT.